This T cell receptor (beta chain) is from a study of blood T cell repertoires in COVID-19. CDR3 length equals 16 residues. Trimming left V 3 bases short and J 0 bases short, with 14 bases between. Germline loops: CDR1 MNHEY, CDR2 SMNVEV (reference sequence). Measured with immunoSEQ multiplex PCR; TCRdb has only the in-frame clones, and not every one. The table includes over 150,000 clones, just over 85% detected once. Sequenced material: peripheral blood. The TCR sequence derives from a man in his fifties or sixties with active or convalescent COVID-19. The V and J genes are TRBV27 and TRBJ1-1, with D uncertain. CDR3 nucleotides: TGTGCCAGCAGTTTTGTTAGCGGCACAGTGAACACTGAAGCTTTCTTT. This sequence encodes CASSFVSGTVNTEAFF.